This T cell receptor (beta chain) was sequenced for a study of blood T cells in healthy people across ages. Every donor contributed around 10 milliliters of peripheral blood by blood draw. No fewer than 5.5 micrograms of total RNA were isolated from every sample. Through a sample-barcoded 5' primer and a J-beta primer mix, a second PCR was run for roughly 6 to 11 cycles. Every cDNA was tagged by a template-switch adaptor with 12 random nucleotides. Each CDR3 protein is one row after TCRdb ran MiXCR on the 5' RACE reads. The sample lists around 650,000 distinct CDR3 sequences; roughly 30% were seen once. Per germline, CDR1 SGHDT and CDR2 YYEEEE. The CDR3 sequence is 16 residues long. The V end was cut by 0 bases, the J end by 0 bases, with 13 bases between.

Sequencing was performed on blood. The sequence was obtained from a woman over 75 in good health. The V gene is TRBV5-6, the J gene TRBJ2-7; D perhaps matches TRBD2 (5 bases). The CDR3 loop is CASSLGGRKSSYEQYF. The CDR3 DNA is TGTGCCAGCAGCTTGGGAGGGCGGAAGAGCTCCTACGAGCAGTACTTC.